This T cell receptor beta chain derives from a study of T cell repertoires in ileal Crohn's disease (dated by TCRdb to 2018 to 2020). With regard to the full study: Median disease duration was approximately 8 years, and 35% of patients were identified as active smokers at the time of surgery. Postoperative therapy was given to about half of the patients, with thiopurines administered to some 10 patients and anti-TNF agents administered to about 20 patients. Surgery was performed for a complication in all patients, with stricturing disease in approximately 60% and penetrating disease in approximately 40%. The study was conducted in parallel with a multicentre cohort built to find predictors of early endoscopic recurrence after ileocolonic resection. A prospective multicentre cohort supplied the roughly 57 Crohn's disease patients whose TCR repertoires were analysed. A total of roughly 170 mucosal samples from around 60 patients were sequenced, with samples obtained at several locations on the surgical specimen and at postoperative endoscopy. Endoscopic postoperative recurrence was defined by a Rutgeerts score above i0. The M6 samples were biopsies of the neoterminal ileum collected during postoperative colonoscopy. General study outcomes and caveats: Within the first year after surgery, the timing of postoperative endoscopy varied, and the median delay was about seven months. Patients who were active smokers at surgery had a significantly higher proportion of clonal expansions than non-smokers (roughly 27% vs 19%, p=0.02). Higher high-frequency clone percentages at surgery were associated with endoscopic recurrence; all patients with clonality above 26.8% (18/57) had recurrence. Only a subgroup of patients, of unstated size, had their mucosal CD4 and CD8 T cells sorted and sequenced. Sorted CD8 T cells carried more high-frequency clones than CD4 T cells, suggesting mucosal expansions were mainly CD8.

This clone was seen once. This clone's antigen is unknown. No per-base quality is available; no much larger clone lies one base away. The time point label, read with the paper, signifies: neoterminal ileum biopsy at postoperative endoscopy, about 6 months after surgery. Eligible patients were adults with ileal or ileocolonic Crohn's disease who had an indication for ileocolonic resection. Whole ileal mucosal biopsies were stored frozen at -80°C before DNA extraction. A TRizol-based method was used to extract genomic DNA from the frozen whole biopsies, and the DNA was quantified with a NanoDrop 2000 spectrophotometer. Five hundred nanograms of biopsy DNA per sample were submitted for commercial TCRB immunosequencing. Adaptive Biotechnology amplified the CDR3 regions from genomic DNA with a two-step multiplex PCR designed to control amplification bias. In the first PCR, primers covered every V and J gene segment, and in the second PCR, barcodes and Illumina adapters were added. CDR3 libraries were sequenced using an Illumina instrument. In the source study's methods: The analysis used both the pipelines supplied by the vendor and custom analysis of the raw data in R/Bioconductor with R version 3.3.0. Clonality, which ranges from 0 to 1, was calculated as the inverse of the normalised Shannon entropy across all productive clones. High-frequency clones were defined as the share of the repertoire taken up by the top 100 clones, keeping only clones that passed a 95% confidence test. Overlap between samples was measured with the Morisita-Horn index, while repertoire diversity was measured with the Simpson index. Sourced from immuneACCESS, this table was stored by TCRdb with only in-frame sequences that have V and J called. A share of the clones is absent; for the studies checked, an unresolved V gene accounts for under half, and the remainder has no known explanation. V and J calls and clone size follow that table, whereas D and trimming were derived from the DNA. Recorded for this sample are around 13,000 clones; around two thirds of them occurred a single time. Together, the top ten hold over 8.5% of the sample.

This TCR came from an adult with Crohn's disease. Specimen: ileal tissue.

The sequenced DNA is TGTGCCTGGCGTGGGCAGGGGGGGACCGGGGAGCTGTTTTTT. It is translated as CAWRGQGGTGELFF. Rearrangement joined TRBV30 to TRBJ2-2; the D call is tentative, TRBD1 or TRBD2, as each matches 7 bases. The CDR3 sequence holds 14 residues, the cysteine and phenylalanine included. Only the CDR3 portion is preserved as DNA: 42 bases, with reading frame beginning at the first base. V is shortened by 5 bases, J by 5 bases, and the region joining them spans 15 bases. The germline V gene (reference sequence) gives CDR1 as GTSNPN and CDR2 as SVGIG.